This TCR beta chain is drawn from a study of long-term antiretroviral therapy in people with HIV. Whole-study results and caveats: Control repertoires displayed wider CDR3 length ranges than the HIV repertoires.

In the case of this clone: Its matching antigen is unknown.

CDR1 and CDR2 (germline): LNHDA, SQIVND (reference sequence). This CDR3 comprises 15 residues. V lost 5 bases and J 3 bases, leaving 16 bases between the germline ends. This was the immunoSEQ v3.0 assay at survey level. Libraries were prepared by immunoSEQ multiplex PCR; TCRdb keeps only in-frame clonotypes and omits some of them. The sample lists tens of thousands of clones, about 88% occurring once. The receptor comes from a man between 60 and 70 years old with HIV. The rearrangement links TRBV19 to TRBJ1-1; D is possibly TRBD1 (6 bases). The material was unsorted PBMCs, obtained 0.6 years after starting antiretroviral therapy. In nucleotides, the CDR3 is TGTGCCAGTAGTCTTACAGGGTATGGTCACACTGAAGCTTTCTTT. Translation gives CASSLTGYGHTEAFF.